Sequencing of this TCR beta chain was carried out in a study of T cell responses to AZD1222 COVID-19 vaccine. TCRdb's table, derived via immunoSEQ multiplex PCR, lists solely in-frame clones and lacks some. The sample has 95,000 to 110,000 clones, roughly 91% seen once. This TCR came from an adult in good health. The specimen comprised peripheral blood, sampled on day 0 of AZD1222 vaccination.

CDR3 nucleotide sequence: TGTGCCAGCAGTACCCCGGGACTAGCGTTGAATACGCAGTATTTT. This encodes CASSTPGLALNTQYF. The genes are TRBV5-6 and TRBJ2-3; TRBD2 matches at 10 bases. The V segment lost 5 bases and the J segment 7 bases; nucleotides outside the gene matches: 10. Germline CDR1 and CDR2: SGHDT and YYEEEE. CDR3 length: 15 residues. The full variable domain, rest sourced from reference TRBV5-6 and TRBJ2-3, is DAGVTQSPTHLIKTRGQQVTLRCSPKSGHDTVSWYQQALGQGPQFIFQYYEEEERQRGNFPDRFSGHQFPNYSSELNVNALLLGDSALYLCASSTPGLALNTQYFGPGTRLTVL.